Listed below are T cell receptor beta chains from one sample, sequenced in a study of T cell responses to AZD1222 COVID-19 vaccine. The repertoire was sequenced with immunoSEQ multiplex PCR; TCRdb's copy has only in-frame clones and lacks some. Found here are more than 110,000 clones, more than 85% of them singletons; the top ten hold about 3%. The specimen comprised peripheral blood, sampled on day 0 of AZD1222 vaccination. The receptors were gathered from an adult in good health. CDR3s include the opening cysteine and the closing phenylalanine or tryptophan. The D gene is left open where the match is weak. Not every row has a clone size; where given, it reads once, few, many or a size class.

DNA: TGTGCCAGCCAGCTTCTGGCGGGAGCACCAAAGTTCTTC
CDR3: CASQLLAGAPKFF
V: TRBV7-9
J: TRBJ2-1
size: NA
D: TRBD2

DNA: TGTGCCAGCAGTTTAGTGGGACAAAGCGACGAGCAGTACTTC
CDR3: CASSLVGQSDEQYF
V: TRBV27
J: TRBJ2-7
size: NA
D: NA

DNA: TGTGCCAGCAGTGCGCAGGGAGGTCCAGATACGCAGTATTTT
CDR3: CASSAQGGPDTQYF
V: TRBV2
J: TRBJ2-3
size: NA
D: NA

DNA: TGTGCCAGCAGTTTATTGGCGCATGGCTACACCTTC
CDR3: CASSLLAHGYTF
V: TRBV28
J: TRBJ1-2
size: NA
D: NA

DNA: TGTGCCAGCAGCCAGGTCTATAATTCACCCCTCCACTTT
CDR3: CASSQVYNSPLHF
V: TRBV14
J: TRBJ1-6
size: NA
D: NA

DNA: TGTGCCAGCAGTCCAGGACTAGTCGAGTTGGGCGAGCAGTACTTC
CDR3: CASSPGLVELGEQYF
V: TRBV28
J: TRBJ2-7
size: NA
D: TRBD2

DNA: TGTGCCAGCAGCTTCACGATGGGACGGGAGGATGGCTACACCTTC
CDR3: CASSFTMGREDGYTF
V: TRBV11-2
J: TRBJ1-2
size: once
D: NA

DNA: TGTGCCAGTAGTGGCGGAGGGGCTGGATACTACGAGCAGTACTTC
CDR3: CASSGGGAGYYEQYF
V: TRBV19
J: TRBJ2-7
size: NA
D: NA

DNA: TGTGCCAGCTCATCGGGACAGGGGGCCGCAAGCAATGGCTACACCTTC
CDR3: CASSSGQGAASNGYTF
V: TRBV18
J: TRBJ1-2
size: NA
D: TRBD1

DNA: TGTGCCAGCAGCCCCGAGGGAGTCCAGGATTGGGAGCAGTACTTC
CDR3: CASSPEGVQDWEQYF
V: TRBV6-6
J: TRBJ2-7
size: NA
D: NA

DNA: TGTGCCAGCCCAGAAGCTTTCTTT
CDR3: CASPEAFF
V: TRBV28
J: TRBJ1-1
size: NA
D: NA

DNA: TGCGCCAGCAGCGGGGACAGTCAAGAGACCCAGTACTTC
CDR3: CASSGDSQETQYF
V: TRBV5-1
J: TRBJ2-5
size: NA
D: TRBD1

DNA: TGTGCCAGCAGCCAAGATCGCGGGGGGCCGAATGAGCAGTTCTTC
CDR3: CASSQDRGGPNEQFF
V: TRBV4-2
J: TRBJ2-1
size: few
D: TRBD2

DNA: TGTGCCAGTAGACAGTGGAGCGGGGGCACCAATCAGCCCCAGCATTTT
CDR3: CASRQWSGGTNQPQHF
V: TRBV19
J: TRBJ1-5
size: NA
D: NA

DNA: TGTGCCAGCAGCGCAGGGGCACCCCGTTTGATGGCTGAAGCTTTCTTT
CDR3: CASSAGAPRLMAEAFF
V: TRBV27
J: TRBJ1-1
size: once
D: NA

DNA: TGTGCCAGCTCACCACCCAACCAGGATCAGTACTTC
CDR3: CASSPPNQDQYF
V: TRBV18
J: TRBJ2-7
size: once
D: NA

DNA: TGTGCCAGCAGCTTAGAGGGCGGATCAGGAGCCCTCCACTTT
CDR3: CASSLEGGSGALHF
V: TRBV7-9
J: TRBJ1-6
size: NA
D: NA

DNA: TGTGCCAGCAGTCCCCGCGGTTCACCCCTCCACTTT
CDR3: CASSPRGSPLHF
V: TRBV28
J: TRBJ1-6
size: NA
D: NA

DNA: TGCGCCAGCAGTGGGGCTAGCGGGAGGTACCCCTACGAGCAGTACTTC
CDR3: CASSGASGRYPYEQYF
V: TRBV10-1
J: TRBJ2-7
size: NA
D: TRBD2

DNA: TGTGCCAGCAGCCCTAGACTCTTGGGGAATTCACCCCTCCACTTT
CDR3: CASSPRLLGNSPLHF
V: TRBV9
J: TRBJ1-6
size: once
D: NA

DNA: TGTGCCACCCTTCCGGGACTAGCATATGAGCAGTTCTTC
CDR3: CATLPGLAYEQFF
V: TRBV10-3
J: TRBJ2-1
size: NA
D: TRBD2

DNA: TGCGCCAGCAGCCCTCGGGTAGCGACCCCCTACAATGAGCAGTTCTTC
CDR3: CASSPRVATPYNEQFF
V: TRBV4-1
J: TRBJ2-1
size: once
D: NA

DNA: TGTGCCAGCAGTTTCGGGACTCCCACCCAGTATTTT
CDR3: CASSFGTPTQYF
V: TRBV28
J: TRBJ2-3
size: NA
D: NA